These 29 T cell receptor beta chains were sequenced from one sample in a study of T cell repertoires in cytomegalovirus infection. From the reads, TCRdb called clonotypes with MiXCR, one entry per CDR3 protein. The repertoire holds approximately 630,000 distinct CDR3 sequences, with 20% to 25% as singletons. Material for sequencing was CD8+ T cells from PBMCs. The receptors were sampled from a human donor in good health (CMV status not recorded). Some clones in this sample may be carry-over from other donors' samples.

The CDR3 sequence: CASSLDSGGENEQFF. The CDR3 DNA sequence: TGTGCCAGCAGCTTGGATAGCGGGGGTGAGAATGAGCAGTTCTTC. V usage is TRBV5-6 and J usage is TRBJ2-1; 9 bases are shared with TRBD2. The CDR3 loop spans 15 amino acids. Germline values: CDR1 SGHDT, CDR2 YYEEEE. Germline trimming cut 0 bases from V and 7 bases from J; bases unmatched to any gene: 5.

This clonotype has more than one count but fewer than ten. The gene calls are TRBV6-2 or TRBV6-3 and TRBJ2-3, with D unclear. Germline CDR1 and CDR2: MNHEY and SVGEGT. V was pared by 3 bases and J by 6 bases, with 16 bases between. The CDR3 is 15 amino acids. The CDR3 is CASSYRTREKDTQYF. The CDR3 region has the DNA TGTGCCAGCAGTTATCGGACCAGAGAGAAGGATACGCAGTATTTT.

J is TRBJ1-2 and V is TRBV28; D possibly corresponds to TRBD1 (5 bases). The CDR3 extends over 13 amino acids. From germline, CDR1 is MDHEN and CDR2 SYDVKM. V was pared by 5 bases and J by 5 bases, with 12 bases between. For the CDR3, the DNA is TGTGCCAGCAGTACCGGGAGGGGATATGGCTACACCTTC. Protein: CASSTGRGYGYTF.

The genes are TRBV5-6 and TRBJ2-5, with D uncertain. The CDR3 length is 16 residues. Trimming took 1 base from V and 2 from J, leaving 15 bases between them. CDR1 and CDR2 (germline): SGHDT, YYEEEE. The CDR3 region has the DNA TGTGCCAGCAGCTTGTATATCGCAGATTTTCAAGAGACCCAGTACTTC. Translation gives CASSLYIADFQETQYF. Full variable domain (missing parts from reference TRBV5-6 and TRBJ2-5): DAGVTQSPTHLIKTRGQQVTLRCSPKSGHDTVSWYQQALGQGPQFIFQYYEEEERQRGNFPDRFSGHQFPNYSSELNVNALLLGDSALYLCASSLYIADFQETQYFGPGTRLLVL.

This clonotype was counted only a few times. The CDR3 sequence is CASRKYRGADTQYF. CDR3 nucleotides: TGTGCCAGCAGGAAATACAGGGGGGCAGATACGCAGTATTTT. The V and J genes are TRBV6-1 and TRBJ2-3; 8 bases map to TRBD1. Germline lookup yields CDR1 MNHNS and CDR2 SASEGT. V gave up 6 bases and J gave up 4 bases; unmatched junction bases: 6. This CDR3 region has 14 residues.

This clonotype was seen at least ten times. J is TRBJ2-2 and V is TRBV2; D unresolved. Trimming took off 6 bases at V and 0 bases at J, with 8 bases between the two ends. This CDR3 is built from 14 residues. Germline V gives CDR1 SNHLY, CDR2 FYNNEI. CDR3 sequence reads: CASRPPTNTGELFF. The CDR3 DNA follows: TGTGCCAGCAGGCCCCCGACGAACACCGGGGAGCTGTTTTTT. Filled out from reference TRBV2 and TRBJ2-2, the complete variable domain reads EPEVTQTPSHQVTQMGQEVILRCVPISNHLYFYWYRQILGQKVEFLVSFYNNEISEKSEIFDDQFSVERPDGSNFTLKIRSTKLEDSAMYFCASRPPTNTGELFFGEGSRLTVL.

This clonotype was detected many times. The V call is TRBV7-6, the J call TRBJ2-3; 8 nucleotides align to TRBD2. J lost 0 bases, V lost 5 bases, and 4 bases had no gene match. Per the germline V gene, CDR1 is SGHVS and CDR2 is FNYEAQ. The CDR3 sequence is 15 residues long. The CDR3: CASSTLAGSTDTQYF. The CDR3 bases are TGTGCCAGCAGCACTTTAGCGGGGAGCACAGATACGCAGTATTTT. The variable domain in full, completed from reference TRBV7-6 and TRBJ2-3, reads GAGVSQSPRYKVTKRGQDVALRCDPISGHVSLYWYRQALGQGPEFLTYFNYEAQQDKSGLPNDRFSAERPEGSISTLTIQRTEQRDSAMYRCASSTLAGSTDTQYFGPGTRLTVL.

At least ten counts were recorded for this clonotype. V and J are TRBV7-9 and TRBJ2-5; D perhaps matches TRBD1 (6 bases). CDR3 length equals 15 residues. Trimming removed 5 bases at V and 4 bases at J, with 17 bases between. Germline V gene sequence: CDR1 SEHNR, CDR2 FQNEAQ (reference sequence). The CDR3 nucleotides read TGTGCCAGCAGCCCTCGAGGGGGAGCCACAGAGACCCAGTACTTC. Protein: CASSPRGGATETQYF.

This clonotype was counted a few times. J is TRBJ2-7 and V is TRBV6-2 or TRBV6-3; D unclear. CDR1 and CDR2 from the germline V gene are MNHEY and SVGEGT. Trimming took off 2 bases at V and 2 bases at J, with 13 bases between the two ends. The CDR3 is 15 residues long. The CDR3 protein is CASSYEVGNPYEQYV. For the CDR3, the DNA is TGTGCCAGCAGTTACGAAGTTGGTAACCCCTACGAGCAGTACGTC.

The V call is TRBV28, the J call TRBJ2-1; the match to TRBD1 covers 8 bases. This CDR3 has 18 residues. Trimming took 0 bases from V and 8 from J; bases not matched to a gene: 15. CDR1 is MDHEN, CDR2 SYDVKM, per germline. CDR3 region: CASSLCNLIRTGKDEQFF. The CDR3 nucleotides read TGTGCCAGCAGTTTATGCAATCTTATTAGGACAGGGAAGGATGAGCAGTTCTTC. The full variable domain, with the rest looked up from reference TRBV28 and TRBJ2-1, is DVKVTQSSRYLVKRTGEKVFLECVQDMDHENMFWYRQDPGLGLRLIYFSYDVKMKEKGDIPEGYSVSREKKERFSLILESASTNQTSMYLCASSLCNLIRTGKDEQFFGPGTRLTVL.

For this clonotype: A read error may account for a junction end that differs from germline. The rearrangement links TRBV7-4 to TRBJ2-5; D may match TRBD1 or TRBD2 (5 bases each). CDR1 is SGHVT, CDR2 SQSDAQ, per germline. The CDR3 loop spans 15 amino acids. CDR3 amino acids: CANSPPPGPGETQYF. In DNA form, the CDR3 reads TGTGCCAACAGCCCCCCACCGGGACCGGGGGAGACCCAGTACTTC. Supplemented by reference TRBV7-4 and TRBJ2-5, the full variable domain reads GAGVSQSPRYKVAKRGRDVALRCDSISGHVTLYWYRQTLGQGSEVLTYSQSDAQRDKSGRPSGRFSAERPERSVSTLKIQRTEQGDSAVYLCANSPPPGPGETQYFGPGTRLLVL.

The sample holds a few counts of this clonotype. The chain has TRBV20-1 and TRBJ2-7; the match to TRBD2 covers 11 bases. The CDR3 runs 14 residues. V shed 1 base and J 2 bases; nucleotides not matched to a gene: 1. Germline CDR1 reads DFQATT; CDR2 reads SNEGSKA (reference sequence). The DNA of the CDR3 is TGCAGTGCTAGAGGTAGCGGGGGGGCCTACGAGCAGTACGTC. Translation: CSARGSGGAYEQYV.

This clonotype was seen a handful of times. The chain carries TRBV7-9 and TRBJ2-7; D perhaps matches TRBD1 (5 bases). Trimming pared 4 bases from V and 3 bases from J, leaving 16 bases between. Germline values: CDR1 SEHNR, CDR2 FQNEAQ (reference sequence). The CDR3 extends over 15 amino acids. CDR3 in DNA: TGTGCCAGCAGCTCCTCTCAGGGTGTATACTACGAGCAGTACTTC. Protein product: CASSSSQGVYYEQYF.

This clonotype was observed a handful of times. The chain employs TRBV7-2 and TRBJ2-1, with 12 bases lining up with TRBD1. Germline CDR1 reads SGHTA; CDR2 reads FQGNSA. The V gene end was trimmed by 8 bases and the J gene end by 7 bases; junction bases not matched to a gene: 9. The CDR3 sequence is 15 residues long. CDR3 loop: CASEPGQGAWNEQFF. CDR3 coding DNA: TGTGCCAGCGAGCCGGGACAGGGGGCTTGGAATGAGCAGTTCTTC.

This clonotype was seen many times. The chain has TRBV6-6 and TRBJ1-4, with 8 bases aligning to TRBD1. Germline CDR1 reads MNHNY; CDR2 reads SVGAGI (reference sequence). This CDR3 has 13 residues. The V and J ends lost 6 bases and 5 bases, in that order; junction bases with no gene match: 2. This CDR3 is CASSTGGNEKLFF. As DNA, the CDR3 is TGTGCCAGCAGCACAGGGGGGAATGAAAAACTGTTTTTT.

The chain is built from TRBV13 and TRBJ2-1, with 13 bases lining up with TRBD2. The CDR3 consists of 16 residues. Germline CDR1 PRHDT, CDR2 FYEKMQ (reference sequence). V lost 10 bases, J lost 8 bases, and 14 bases stayed unmatched. The CDR3 sequence is CANTSAGTSGDHEQFF. The CDR3 DNA reads TGTGCCAACACATCCGCCGGGACTAGCGGGGACCATGAGCAGTTCTTC.

The genes are TRBV20-1 and TRBJ2-7, with a possible D match to TRBD2 (5 bases). The germline V gene has CDR1 DFQATT and CDR2 SNEGSKA (reference sequence). The CDR3 has 13 residues. The germline V and J ends were trimmed by 3 bases and 7 bases, with 16 bases remaining between them. The CDR3 nucleotides read TGCAGTGCTAGTTCGGATAGAACGGGAGAGCAGTACGTC. Its protein product is CSASSDRTGEQYV.

This clonotype was counted at least ten times. This rearrangement joins TRBV7-2 to TRBJ2-1; D is ambiguous. CDR1 is SGHTA, CDR2 FQGNSA, per germline. The V end was cut by 0 bases, the J end by 4 bases, with 10 bases between. The CDR3 contains 15 residues. In DNA form, the CDR3 reads TGTGCCAGCAGCTTAGCAGCTTCTAATTACAATGAGCAGTTCTTC. Translating it yields CASSLAASNYNEQFF.

This clonotype appeared many times. V and J are TRBV6-6 and TRBJ2-1; the D gene is possibly TRBD2 (6 bases). CDR1 MNHNY and CDR2 SVGAGI come from the germline V gene (reference sequence). Trimming shortened V by 2 bases and J by 7 bases, and 15 bases separated the two germline ends. CDR3 size: 15 residues. The CDR3 protein is CASSYEVAVVNEQFF. The CDR3 DNA reads TGTGCCAGCAGTTACGAGGTAGCGGTTGTGAATGAGCAGTTCTTC.

The chain carries TRBV12-3 or TRBV12-4 and TRBJ1-1, with D possibly being TRBD1 (5 bases). This CDR3 comprises 13 residues. Trimming took off 6 bases at V and 4 bases at J, with 12 bases between the two ends. DNA for the CDR3: TGTGCCAGCAGATGGGGGGGGGGCACTGAAGCTTTCTTT. Encoded protein: CASRWGGGTEAFF.

This chain uses TRBV7-9 with TRBJ2-5, with unresolved D. Germline CDR1 and CDR2: SEHNR and FQNEAQ (reference sequence). Trimming left V 7 bases short and J 2 bases short, with 14 bases between. There are 14 residues in the CDR3. As DNA, the CDR3 is TGTGCCAGCACCAACAGAGGCTTTCAAGAGACCCAGTACTTC. Residues: CASTNRGFQETQYF.

This clonotype was found many times. The V gene is TRBV12-5, the J gene TRBJ1-1; D is possibly TRBD1 (5 bases). CDR1 and CDR2 from the germline V gene are LGHNT and FRNRAP. Deletions cut 6 bases from V and 3 bases from J, with 11 bases between. The CDR3 runs 13 residues. The CDR3 protein is CASGLRRDTEAFF. The CDR3 DNA follows: TGTGCTAGTGGCCTACGCAGGGACACTGAAGCTTTCTTT. The whole variable domain, filled in from reference TRBV12-5 and TRBJ1-1, reads DARVTQTPRHKVTEMGQEVTMRCQPILGHNTVFWYRQTMMQGLELLAYFRNRAPLDDSGMPKDRFSAEMPDATLATLKIQPSEPRDSAVYFCASGLRRDTEAFFGQGTRLTVV.

In this sample, this clonotype turned up a few times. The chain joins TRBV7-6 to TRBJ2-1; D tentatively fits TRBD1 or TRBD2 (5 bases each). Germline V gene lookup returns CDR1 SGHVS and CDR2 FNYEAQ. The CDR3 is 16 amino acids. V gave up 6 bases and J gave up 8 bases, with 23 bases separating them. CDR3 coding DNA: TGTGCCAGCAGAGAACCGGGACCATCACTTCTCGATGAGCAGTTCTTC. Protein sequence: CASREPGPSLLDEQFF. Looking up the rest from reference TRBV7-6 and TRBJ2-1 gives the full variable domain: GAGVSQSPRYKVTKRGQDVALRCDPISGHVSLYWYRQALGQGPEFLTYFNYEAQQDKSGLPNDRFSAERPEGSISTLTIQRTEQRDSAMYRCASREPGPSLLDEQFFGPGTRLTVL.

The chain links TRBV2 to TRBJ2-7; no clear D gene. This CDR3 contains 11 residues. V dropped 8 bases and J dropped 4 bases, with 9 bases sitting between them. Per the germline V gene, CDR1 is SNHLY and CDR2 is FYNNEI. CDR3 region: CASEVAYEQYF. CDR3 sequence (DNA): TGTGCCAGCGAGGTAGCATACGAGCAGTACTTC. The full variable domain, its missing parts supplied by reference TRBV2 and TRBJ2-7, is EPEVTQTPSHQVTQMGQEVILRCVPISNHLYFYWYRQILGQKVEFLVSFYNNEISEKSEIFDDQFSVERPDGSNFTLKIRSTKLEDSAMYFCASEVAYEQYFGPGTRLTVT.

The chain joins TRBV25-1 to TRBJ2-5; D ambiguous. The V and J ends lost 1 base and 5 bases respectively, with 20 bases between them. CDR3 length: 17 amino acids. Germline V gene lookup returns CDR1 MGHDK and CDR2 SYGVNS. CDR3 in amino acids: CASSESAVGRARETQYF. The CDR3 DNA is TGTGCCAGCAGTGAATCGGCGGTCGGACGGGCCAGGGAGACCCAGTACTTC.

The chain has TRBV6-2 or TRBV6-3 and TRBJ1-5, with unresolved D. Germline V gene sequence: CDR1 MNHEY, CDR2 SVGEGT. V was cut by 0 bases and J by 6 bases, with 9 bases left in between. The CDR3 contains 14 residues. CDR3 amino acids: CASSYSGPSQPQHF. CDR3 DNA sequence: TGTGCCAGCAGTTACTCGGGCCCAAGTCAGCCCCAGCATTTT.

In DNA form, the CDR3 reads TGCAGTGCTAGAGGAAGGGGCAAAAACATTCAGTACTTC. It yields the protein CSARGRGKNIQYF. The V and J genes are TRBV20-1 and TRBJ2-4; perhaps TRBD1 as D (5 bases). The ends were cut back, 1 base at V and 3 bases at J, with 7 bases in the middle. Germline lookup yields CDR1 DFQATT and CDR2 SNEGSKA (reference sequence). CDR3 length: 13 residues.

On this clonotype itself: Germline and junction disagree at one end, which may indicate a read error. The gene calls are TRBV4-1 and TRBJ2-3; no reliable D call. Germline CDR1 is MGHRA and CDR2 is YSYEKL. This CDR3 comprises 12 residues. This CDR3 is CASSQGNRAAWF. DNA for the CDR3: TGCGCCAGCAGCCAAGGGAACCGGGCCGCGTGGTTT.

This clonotype was detected only a few times. The V and J genes are TRBV12-3 or TRBV12-4 and TRBJ1-4; 7 bases are a match to TRBD1. V lost 6 bases and J lost 7; bases outside the gene matches: 8. CDR3 length: 14 amino acids. The CDR3 sequence is CASRKNRGAEKLFF. CDR3 sequence (DNA): TGTGCCAGCAGAAAGAACAGGGGTGCTGAAAAACTGTTTTTT.